The rows below give T cell receptor beta chains drawn from one sample of a study of Ad26.COV2.S vaccination and SARS-CoV-2 variants. The assay was immunoSEQ multiplex PCR, and TCRdb's table has in-frame clones only and misses some. Altogether hundreds of thousands of clones are present, roughly 90% being singletons, with the ten largest covering 1.5%. This material consisted of peripheral blood, taken in a trial of Ad26.COV2.S vaccine versus placebo. All receptors come from a person between 18 and 65 years old who received the Ad26.COV2.S COVID-19 vaccine or a placebo. Each CDR3 is given with its conserved first and last residue. The order of the fields is clone size, D gene, J gene, V gene, CDR3 protein, CDR3 DNA. A D gene is named only where the DNA matches it firmly. Clone size, where shown, is once, few, many, or a class for clones that have expanded.

size: -; D: -; J: TRBJ1-1; V: TRBV19; CDR3: CASSTQTGPHTEAFF; DNA: TGTGCCAGTAGTACCCAAACCGGGCCTCACACTGAAGCTTTCTTT
size: once; D: -; J: TRBJ2-7; V: TRBV3-1/TRBV3-2; CDR3: CASSQESVKFYEQYF; DNA: TGTGCCAGCAGCCAAGAAAGCGTGAAATTCTACGAGCAGTACTTC
size: -; D: -; J: TRBJ1-5; V: TRBV5-6; CDR3: CASSPLGAQPQHF; DNA: TGTGCCAGCAGCCCCTTGGGAGCCCAGCCCCAGCATTTT
size: -; D: -; J: TRBJ1-6; V: TRBV5-5; CDR3: CASSFDPQRAGSPLHF; DNA: TGTGCCAGCAGCTTTGACCCCCAGAGGGCTGGGTCACCCCTCCACTTT
size: few; D: -; J: TRBJ2-3; V: TRBV20-1; CDR3: CSARPDTQYF; DNA: TGCAGTGCTAGACCCGATACGCAGTATTTT
size: -; D: TRBD1; J: TRBJ1-6; V: TRBV3-1/TRBV3-2; CDR3: CASSPGGRNSPLHF; DNA: TGTGCCAGCAGCCCAGGGGGCCGGAATTCACCCCTCCACTTT
size: -; D: TRBD1; J: TRBJ2-5; V: TRBV18; CDR3: CASSPGRGLSRGTQYF; DNA: TGTGCCAGCTCACCCGGCAGGGGGCTGTCCAGGGGGACCCAGTACTTC
size: few; D: TRBD1; J: TRBJ1-4; V: TRBV5-1; CDR3: CASSLYEGTDNEKLFF; DNA: TGCGCCAGCAGCCTTTACGAAGGGACAGATAATGAAAAACTGTTTTTT
size: -; D: -; J: TRBJ2-3; V: TRBV3-1/TRBV3-2; CDR3: CASSPSGSTDTQYF; DNA: TGTGCCAGCAGCCCCAGCGGGAGCACAGATACGCAGTATTTT
size: -; D: TRBD1; J: TRBJ2-7; V: TRBV5-1; CDR3: CASSWGQGYEQYF; DNA: TGCGCCAGCAGCTGGGGACAGGGCTACGAGCAGTACTTC
size: -; D: -; J: TRBJ2-7; V: TRBV3-1/TRBV3-2; CDR3: CASSQASYEQYF; DNA: TGTGCCAGCAGCCAAGCTTCCTACGAGCAGTACTTC
size: -; D: -; J: TRBJ1-1; V: TRBV29-1; CDR3: CSVEGGTTEAFF; DNA: TGCAGCGTTGAAGGGGGTACCACTGAAGCTTTCTTT
size: -; D: -; J: TRBJ1-1; V: TRBV7-2; CDR3: CASSFSAAPDTEAFF; DNA: TGTGCCAGCAGCTTCTCGGCAGCACCGGACACTGAAGCTTTCTTT
size: -; D: TRBD2; J: TRBJ2-1; V: TRBV3-1/TRBV3-2; CDR3: CASSQDLAGGLYNEQFF; DNA: TGTGCCAGCAGCCAAGACCTAGCGGGAGGCCTCTACAATGAGCAGTTCTTC
size: few; D: -; J: TRBJ2-5; V: TRBV7-8; CDR3: CASSPQETQYF; DNA: TGTGCCAGCAGCCCACAAGAGACCCAGTACTTC
size: once; D: TRBD1; J: TRBJ1-4; V: TRBV27; CDR3: CASSVDRGGEKLFF; DNA: TGTGCCAGCAGTGTTGACAGGGGCGGCGAAAAACTGTTTTTT
size: -; D: -; J: TRBJ1-1; V: TRBV4-3; CDR3: CASSLRAASHAEAFF; DNA: TGCGCCAGCAGCCTGCGGGCCGCCTCTCACGCTGAAGCTTTCTTT
size: -; D: TRBD1; J: TRBJ2-4; V: TRBV28; CDR3: CASSSTGAKNIQYF; DNA: TGTGCCAGCAGCTCGACAGGGGCCAAAAACATTCAGTACTTC
size: -; D: -; J: TRBJ1-1; V: TRBV19; CDR3: CASSGDMNTEAFF; DNA: TGTGCCAGTAGCGGAGATATGAACACTGAAGCTTTCTTT
size: few; D: TRBD1; J: TRBJ2-7; V: TRBV27; CDR3: CASSLATGNYEQYF; DNA: TGTGCCAGCAGTTTAGCGACAGGGAATTACGAGCAGTACTTC
size: -; D: -; J: TRBJ1-5; V: TRBV3-1/TRBV3-2; CDR3: CASSQGTVFQPQHF; DNA: TGTGCCAGCAGCCAGGGTACAGTATTTCAGCCCCAGCATTTT
size: -; D: TRBD2; J: TRBJ2-2; V: TRBV6-6; CDR3: CASILAGNTGELFF; DNA: TGTGCCAGCATTCTAGCGGGGAACACCGGGGAGCTGTTTTTT
size: -; D: -; J: TRBJ2-2; V: TRBV5-4; CDR3: CASSLGGEANTGELFF; DNA: TGTGCCAGCAGCTTGGGTGGCGAAGCGAACACCGGGGAGCTGTTTTTT
size: -; D: TRBD1; J: TRBJ1-2; V: TRBV19; CDR3: CASSIIGTASENYGYTF; DNA: TGTGCCAGTAGTATAATCGGGACAGCCTCCGAGAACTATGGCTACACCTTC
size: once; D: -; J: TRBJ1-2; V: TRBV7-9; CDR3: CASRSDGANYGYTF; DNA: TGTGCCAGCAGATCGGACGGAGCTAACTATGGCTACACCTTC
size: -; D: -; J: TRBJ1-1; V: TRBV18; CDR3: CASSKLEGRTEAFF; DNA: TGTGCCAGCTCAAAATTAGAGGGTAGAACTGAAGCTTTCTTT
size: -; D: -; J: TRBJ1-2; V: TRBV24-1; CDR3: CATSDSALWGDGYTF; DNA: TGTGCCACCAGTGATTCGGCCCTGTGGGGGGATGGCTACACCTTC
size: -; D: -; J: TRBJ2-1; V: TRBV6-5; CDR3: CASSPGGADEQFF; DNA: TGTGCCAGCAGCCCCGGCGGGGCAGATGAGCAGTTCTTC